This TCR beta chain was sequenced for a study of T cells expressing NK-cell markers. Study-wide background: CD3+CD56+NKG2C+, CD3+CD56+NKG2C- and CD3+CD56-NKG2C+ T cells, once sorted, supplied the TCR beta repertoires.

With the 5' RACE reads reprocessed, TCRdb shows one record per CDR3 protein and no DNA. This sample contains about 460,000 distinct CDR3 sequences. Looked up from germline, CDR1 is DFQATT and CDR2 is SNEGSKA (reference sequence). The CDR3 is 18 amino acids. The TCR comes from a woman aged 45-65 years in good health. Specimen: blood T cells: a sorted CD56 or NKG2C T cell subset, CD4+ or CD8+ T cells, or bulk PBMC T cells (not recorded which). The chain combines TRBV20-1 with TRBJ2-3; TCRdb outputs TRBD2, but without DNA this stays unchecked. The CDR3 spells CSAKSTVSGRASTDTQYF.